The clone carrying this TCR beta chain was detected only a few times. This CDR3 contains 16 residues. V shed 2 bases and J 2 bases; nucleotides not matched to a gene: 6. Germline CDR1 reads SGHVS; CDR2 reads FNYEAQ. These data originate in a study of control samples from healthy donors and cancer patients. The method was immunoSEQ multiplex PCR; TCRdb's version includes in-frame clones alone and lacks a portion of them. Among around 130,000 clones listed, around 93% were seen once. J is TRBJ2-5 and V is TRBV7-6; 9 bases fit TRBD2. The sequenced material came from PBMCs. This sequence was found in a man over 45 with head and neck cancer. CDR3 loop: CASSLIGTSLQETQYF. The DNA for the CDR3 is TGTGCCAGCAGCTTAATCGGGACTAGCCTACAAGAGACCCAGTACTTC.